This is a list of T cell receptor beta chains from one sample in a study of molecular identifiers for immune sequencing clone quantification. MiXCR, applied by TCRdb to the PCR reads, yields one record per CDR3 protein. The sample lists about 640,000 distinct CDR3 sequences; just under 20% were seen once. The sequenced sample was naive CD8+ T cells from blood, with Jurkat cell RNA spiked in. The receptors were gathered from a human donor in good health. Some libraries in this study had Jurkat cell RNA spiked in. The CDR3 runs from the conserved cysteine through the conserved F or W. The D gene is left open where the match is weak. The listing skips clone size in some rows; elsewhere it reads once, few, many or a size class.

clone_size	j_call	d_call	v_call	cdr3_aa	cdr3_nt
many	TRBJ2-3	TRBD2	TRBV4-3	CASSQDAAGSTDTQYF	TGCGCCAGCAGCCAAGACGCAGCGGGGAGCACAGATACGCAGTATTTT
many	TRBJ2-2	TRBD1	TRBV4-1	CASSPPTGTENTGELFF	TGCGCCAGCAGCCCTCCAACCGGGACAGAAAACACCGGGGAGCTGTTTTTT
-	TRBJ2-7	TRBD2	TRBV7-8	CASSLSAGVLYEQYF	TGTGCCAGCAGCTTAAGTGCGGGGGTCCTCTACGAGCAGTACTTC
many	TRBJ2-2	-	TRBV5-1	CASSLTGSLAYTGELFF	TGCGCCAGCAGCTTAACAGGGAGTCTGGCGTACACCGGGGAGCTGTTTTTT
many	TRBJ2-3	TRBD2	TRBV12-3/TRBV12-4	CASSRLAGFTDTQYF	TGTGCCAGCAGTCGACTAGCGGGATTCACAGATACGCAGTATTTT
many	TRBJ1-1	-	TRBV12-3/TRBV12-4	CASSSTGWRTEAFF	TGTGCCAGCAGTTCTACAGGGTGGAGGACTGAAGCTTTCTTT
few	TRBJ1-1	-	TRBV19	CASSSQGLSNTEAFF	TGTGCCAGTAGTAGCCAGGGGCTCTCGAACACTGAAGCTTTCTTT
many	TRBJ2-3	-	TRBV5-4	CASSLAGGRGSTDTQYF	TGTGCCAGCAGCTTGGCCGGGGGACGGGGTAGCACAGATACGCAGTATTTT
-	TRBJ2-5	-	TRBV7-2	CASSLPIADSQETQYF	TGTGCCAGCAGCTTACCTATAGCGGACAGCCAAGAGACCCAGTACTTC
few	TRBJ1-2	TRBD1	TRBV19	CASSPGTGDYGYTF	TGTGCCAGTAGTCCCGGAACAGGGGATTATGGCTACACCTTC
many	TRBJ1-1	-	TRBV29-1	CSVERGSSTEAFF	TGCAGCGTTGAAAGGGGTAGCAGCACTGAAGCTTTCTTT
many	TRBJ1-1	TRBD1	TRBV4-1	CASRDRGTTMGTEAFF	TGCGCCAGCCGAGACAGGGGGACCACGATGGGGACTGAAGCTTTCTTT
few	TRBJ1-1	-	TRBV2	CASSEPDRPTEAFF	TGTGCCAGCAGTGAACCGGACAGACCGACTGAAGCTTTCTTT
many	TRBJ2-1	-	TRBV7-2	CASSLVDSNEQFF	TGTGCCAGCAGCTTAGTTGACAGCAATGAGCAGTTCTTC
-	TRBJ1-1	-	TRBV20-1	CSASDGEAFF	TGCAGTGCTTCGGACGGAGAAGCTTTCTTT
-	TRBJ2-1	TRBD1	TRBV6-2/TRBV6-3	CASSAGTGGPDEQFF	TGTGCCAGCAGCGCCGGGACAGGGGGCCCTGATGAGCAGTTCTTC
once	TRBJ1-1	-	TRBV19	CVSRLQGAEAFF	TGTGTCAGTAGACTCCAGGGCGCTGAAGCTTTCTTT
-	TRBJ2-4	-	TRBV12-3/TRBV12-4	CASSPSGHIAKNIQYF	TGTGCCAGCAGCCCCTCGGGACATATAGCCAAAAACATTCAGTACTTC
many	TRBJ2-4	TRBD1	TRBV28	CASSLGQGEILAKNIQYF	TGTGCCAGCAGTCTAGGACAGGGAGAGATACTAGCCAAAAACATTCAGTACTTC
few	TRBJ1-2	TRBD1	TRBV12-3/TRBV12-4	CASSPPGQMHGYTF	TGTGCCAGCAGTCCACCGGGACAGATGCATGGCTACACCTTC
many	TRBJ1-1	-	TRBV6-2/TRBV6-3	CASSRVAEAFF	TGTGCCAGCAGCAGGGTGGCTGAAGCTTTCTTT
-	TRBJ2-2	-	TRBV7-9	CASSLGSGTNTGELFF	TGTGCCAGCAGCTTAGGGTCTGGCACGAACACCGGGGAGCTGTTTTTT
-	TRBJ2-7	TRBD2	TRBV5-4	CASSIRLAGVWEQYF	TGTGCCAGCAGCATAAGACTAGCGGGAGTATGGGAGCAGTACTTC
many	TRBJ2-3	-	TRBV7-9	CASSLPRDTQYF	TGTGCCAGCAGCTTACCGCGAGATACGCAGTATTTT
many	TRBJ2-2	-	TRBV6-5	CASSYGPTGELFF	TGTGCCAGCAGTTATGGACCCACCGGGGAGCTGTTTTTT
many	TRBJ2-7	TRBD2	TRBV7-7	CASSPSGGHEQYF	TGTGCCAGCAGTCCTAGCGGGGGTCACGAGCAGTACTTC
many	TRBJ1-1	-	TRBV7-6	CASSFDDSNTEAFF	TGTGCCAGCAGCTTTGATGACTCCAACACTGAAGCTTTCTTT
-	TRBJ2-7	TRBD2	TRBV28	CASSLPPGLAADEQYF	TGTGCCAGCAGCCTACCTCCGGGACTAGCGGCTGACGAGCAGTACTTC
many	TRBJ2-3	-	TRBV7-9	CASSHDSASTDTQYF	TGTGCCAGCAGTCATGACAGTGCTAGCACAGATACGCAGTATTTT
-	TRBJ2-7	-	TRBV6-1	CASSVPFSYEQYF	TGTGCCAGCAGTGTCCCATTCTCCTACGAGCAGTACTTC
-	TRBJ2-3	TRBD2	TRBV20-1	CSATTGLAEGTDTQYF	TGCAGTGCTACCACGGGACTAGCGGAGGGCACAGATACGCAGTATTTT
few	TRBJ2-7	TRBD2	TRBV19	CASTTSGGYEQYF	TGTGCCAGTACAACGAGCGGGGGCTACGAGCAGTACTTC
few	TRBJ1-3	-	TRBV5-6	CASSPSWGSSGNTIYF	TGTGCCAGCAGCCCATCCTGGGGGAGCTCTGGAAACACCATATATTTT
many	TRBJ2-7	TRBD2	TRBV6-2/TRBV6-3	CASSYSGESYF	TGTGCCAGCAGTTACAGCGGGGAGTCGTACTTC
few	TRBJ2-7	-	TRBV5-6	CASSRDDYFYEQYF	TGTGCCAGCAGCCGAGATGACTACTTCTACGAGCAGTACTTC
once	TRBJ2-7	TRBD1	TRBV4-3	CASSQTYGTGGSIRNNEQYF	TGCGCCAGCAGCCAAACATACGGGACAGGGGGCAGCATTAGGAACAATGAGCAGTACTTC
many	TRBJ2-7	-	TRBV4-3	CASRPGRAPGYEQYF	TGCGCCAGCCGACCGGGACGCGCTCCGGGATACGAGCAGTACTTC
-	TRBJ2-7	TRBD2	TRBV19	CASSDGRAAYEQYF	TGTGCCAGTAGTGACGGGAGGGCCGCCTACGAGCAGTACTTC
many	TRBJ1-5	-	TRBV6-2/TRBV6-3	CASSWGAYSNQPQHF	TGTGCCAGCAGTTGGGGGGCTTATAGCAATCAGCCCCAGCATTTT
many	TRBJ1-1	TRBD1	TRBV29-1	CSGGPPTGGLNTEAFF	TGCAGCGGCGGGCCTCCGACAGGGGGTCTGAACACTGAAGCTTTCTTT
many	TRBJ1-1	TRBD1	TRBV4-3	CASSQGQGVEAFF	TGCGCCAGCAGCCAAGGACAGGGGGTTGAAGCTTTCTTT
many	TRBJ2-1	-	TRBV7-2	CASSSRGGVFNEQFF	TGTGCCAGCAGCTCAAGGGGGGGAGTGTTCAATGAGCAGTTCTTC
-	TRBJ2-7	-	TRBV6-2/TRBV6-3	CASSYSQRNEQYF	TGTGCCAGCAGTTACTCGCAACGGAACGAGCAGTACTTC
-	TRBJ2-3	TRBD2	TRBV7-9	CASTLLGREDFLTDTQYF	TGTGCCAGCACCCTCCTCGGGCGGGAGGACTTCTTAACAGATACGCAGTATTTT
-	TRBJ2-5	-	TRBV30	CALDLETQYF	TGTGCCTTAGACTTAGAGACCCAGTACTTC
many	TRBJ2-2	TRBD1	TRBV3-1	CASSQSQGAITGELFF	TGTGCCAGCAGCCAATCCCAGGGGGCAATCACCGGGGAGCTGTTTTTT